This T cell receptor beta chain was sequenced in a study of response to subunit inactivated influenza vaccine. This clonotype appeared a few times. TCRdb analysed the RT-PCR reads with MiXCR anew, one entry per CDR3 protein. Here the sample spans about 650,000 distinct CDR3 sequences, 14% being singletons. Sample: PBMCs from blood, taken 14 days before vaccination. This TCR was sampled from a man aged 45-65 years who received an inactivated influenza vaccine.

Here the CDR3 reads CASSTSGNSNQPQHF. DNA for the CDR3: TGTGCCAGCAGCACTTCAGGGAATAGCAATCAGCCCCAGCATTTT. This chain connects TRBV7-8 to TRBJ1-5; TRBD1 might be the D (5 bases). The length of the CDR3 is 15 residues. The V end was cut by 5 bases, the J end by 0 bases, with 11 bases between. Germline CDR1 SGHVS, CDR2 FQNEAQ.